The 22 T cell receptor beta chains listed next were all sequenced from one sample in a study of T-cell memory formation after mild COVID-19. TCRdb analysed the 5' RACE reads with MiXCR anew, one entry per CDR3 protein. This table has hundreds of thousands of distinct CDR3 sequences, about 20% appearing once. Sequencing was performed on PBMCs or a T cell subset sorted from them (not recorded which). These TCRs come from an adult woman who had mild COVID-19 (a few samples of this study predate the infection). Cell type and time point are not known.

This clonotype was found a few times. The chain links TRBV5-1 to TRBJ1-1, with 9 nucleotides matching TRBD1. Germline-derived CDR1 and CDR2 are SGHRS and YFSETQ. V lost 3 bases and J lost 6; bases outside the gene matches: 6. This CDR3 is built from 14 residues. CDR3 sequence reads: CASSWDRVSPEAFF. The CDR3 coding sequence is TGCGCCAGCAGCTGGGACAGGGTGAGTCCTGAAGCTTTCTTT. Complete variable domain (other parts from reference TRBV5-1 and TRBJ1-1): KAGVTQTPRYLIKTRGQQVTLSCSPISGHRSVSWYQQTPGQGLQFLFEYFSETQRNKGNFPGRFSGRQFSNSRSEMNVSTLELGDSALYLCASSWDRVSPEAFFGQGTRLTVV.

V and J are TRBV10-2 and TRBJ1-5, with a tentative D call TRBD1 (6 bases). Germline V gene data show CDR1 as WSHSY and CDR2 as SAAADI. Trimming shortened V by 1 base and J by 4 bases, and 11 bases separated the two germline ends. The CDR3 has 15 residues. CDR3 amino acids: CASSEYRQGNQPQHF. The CDR3 bases are TGCGCCAGCAGTGAGTATCGTCAGGGGAATCAGCCCCAGCATTTT.

In its sample, this clonotype was seen many times. This rearrangement joins TRBV7-2 to TRBJ2-7; the D is unclear. CDR3 size: 14 residues. Germline CDR1 reads SGHTA; CDR2 reads FQGNSA. Trimming removed 1 base at V and 3 bases at J, with 10 bases between. CDR3 protein: CASSLGMGNYEQYF. The CDR3, as DNA: TGTGCCAGCAGCTTAGGGATGGGGAACTACGAGCAGTACTTC.

This clonotype was picked up a small number of times. This chain links TRBV5-1 with TRBJ2-3; TRBD2 agrees at 9 bases. With V trimmed by 4 bases and J by 0 bases, 9 bases remained unmatched. Germline V CDR1 and CDR2: SGHRS, YFSETQ. CDR3 size: 17 residues. The CDR3 bases are TGCGCCAGCAGCCCAGGGACTAGCTCACCGAGCACAGATACGCAGTATTTT. Amino acid sequence: CASSPGTSSPSTDTQYF.

The rearrangement links TRBV7-9 to TRBJ1-1; tentatively, D is TRBD1 (5 bases). This CDR3 has 14 residues. Germline CDR1 reads SEHNR; CDR2 reads FQNEAQ (reference sequence). With 3 bases removed from V and 3 bases from J, the gap between germline ends came to 11 bases. The CDR3 protein is CASSLGGSHTEAFF. In nucleotides, the CDR3 is TGTGCCAGCAGCTTGGGGGGAAGCCACACTGAAGCTTTCTTT.

This clonotype has more than one count but fewer than ten. The chain employs TRBV7-9 and TRBJ1-6; TRBD1 matches 9 bases. The germline gives CDR1 SEHNR, CDR2 FQNEAQ (reference sequence). This CDR3 spans 14 amino acids. With 4 bases clipped from V and 10 bases from J, the junction kept 5 bases outside the gene matches. Here the CDR3 DNA reads TGTGCCAGCAGCTCCCGGGACAGGGTCTCACCCCTCCACTTT. The encoded protein is CASSSRDRVSPLHF.

This clonotype appeared a few times. The chain's CDR3 is CASSFDPYEQYF. The CDR3, as DNA: TGCGCCAGCAGCTTCGACCCCTACGAGCAGTACTTC. The chain is built from TRBV5-1 and TRBJ2-7, with D unclear. The CDR3 has 12 amino acids. Trimming stripped 2 bases from V and 2 bases from J, with 5 bases between. Per the germline V gene, CDR1 is SGHRS and CDR2 is YFSETQ.

This clonotype was recorded at least ten times. The chain links TRBV20-1 to TRBJ1-2, with 12 bases matching TRBD1. Germline V lookup: CDR1 DFQATT, CDR2 SNEGSKA (reference sequence). This CDR3 is built from 13 residues. V lost 6 bases, J lost 4 bases, and 3 bases stayed unmatched. CDR3 sequence reads: CSAGTGGAYGYTF. As DNA, the CDR3 is TGCAGTGCCGGGACAGGGGGCGCCTATGGCTACACCTTC.

This chain connects TRBV12-3 or TRBV12-4 to TRBJ1-3; 9 bases match TRBD1. Trimming cost V 6 bases and J 0 bases; bases outside gene matches: 6. The CDR3 is 16 amino acids. The CDR3 region has the DNA TGTGCCAGCAGGACGACAGGGGGACTCTCTGGAAACACCATATATTTT. As protein: CASRTTGGLSGNTIYF.

This clonotype turned up a few times. The chain employs TRBV7-3 and TRBJ2-1; 8 nucleotides match TRBD2. CDR1 is SGHTA, CDR2 FQGTGA, per germline. This CDR3 has 14 amino acids. V dropped 3 bases and J dropped 7; count of bases not matched to a gene: 5. CDR3: CASSFSGDRNEQFF. For the CDR3, the DNA is TGTGCCAGCAGCTTTAGCGGGGATCGTAATGAGCAGTTCTTC.

The rearrangement joins TRBV12-3 or TRBV12-4 to TRBJ2-3, with unresolved D. The CDR3 covers 15 residues. Trimming stripped 4 bases from V and 3 bases from J, with 14 bases between. The CDR3: CASSSLSWATDTQYF. The CDR3 DNA follows: TGTGCCAGCAGTTCATTATCTTGGGCTACAGATACGCAGTATTTT.

This clonotype came up a few times. The CDR3 region is CASSLARGQSSTDTQYF. DNA for the CDR3: TGTGCCAGCAGCTTGGCCCGGGGACAGTCTAGCACAGATACGCAGTATTTT. The genes are TRBV5-8 and TRBJ2-3, with TRBD1 matching over 7 bases. V was clipped by 0 bases and J by 0 bases; unmatched bases: 7. Germline-derived CDR1 and CDR2 are SGHTS and YDEGEE. The CDR3 runs to 17 residues.

This clonotype came up many times. The rearrangement uses TRBV27 and TRBJ2-1; 7 nucleotides align to TRBD1. The trim removed 4 bases at V and 10 bases at J, leaving 10 bases unmatched. CDR1 is MNHEY and CDR2 is SMNVEV in the germline V gene (reference sequence). The CDR3 consists of 14 residues. In nucleotides, the CDR3 is TGTGCCAGCAGTTCAATACAGGGGTCATTAGAGCAGTTCTTC. Encoded protein: CASSSIQGSLEQFF.

This clonotype occurred a few times. The chain uses TRBV5-1 and TRBJ2-2; D unclear. Per the germline V gene, CDR1 is SGHRS and CDR2 is YFSETQ. The CDR3 is 15 residues long. Trimming took off 1 base at V and 0 bases at J, with 7 bases between the two ends. This CDR3 is CASSLMKSNTGELFF. In DNA, the CDR3 is TGCGCCAGCAGCTTGATGAAGTCGAACACCGGGGAGCTGTTTTTT.

The sample holds a few counts of this clonotype. The chain links TRBV3-1 to TRBJ1-1; D ambiguous. Between the trimmed V and J ends, which lost 4 bases and 4 bases, there was a span of 7 bases. This CDR3 contains 12 residues. The germline V gene has CDR1 LGHDT and CDR2 YNNKEL (reference sequence). CDR3 sequence: CASSLISTEAFF. The CDR3 region has the DNA TGTGCCAGCAGCCTGATCTCCACTGAAGCTTTCTTT.

This clonotype appeared a few times. This chain links TRBV6-2 or TRBV6-3 with TRBJ2-1, with a possible D match to TRBD2 (5 bases). Germline values: CDR1 MNHEY, CDR2 SVGEGT. The CDR3 extends over 15 amino acids. The V gene lost 2 bases and the J gene lost 6 bases, with 14 bases spanning the gap. This CDR3 is CASSYPGILFNEQFF. The CDR3 DNA sequence: TGTGCCAGCAGTTACCCCGGGATTTTGTTCAATGAGCAGTTCTTC.

This clonotype was counted a few times. The chain links TRBV6-4 to TRBJ2-2; 7 bases fit TRBD1. CDR3 size: 15 residues. Germline CDR1 and CDR2: MRHNA and SNTAGT. J gave up 4 bases and V 3 bases, and 5 bases lay outside the gene matches. CDR3 protein: CASSEHGQATGELFF. CDR3 sequence (DNA): TGTGCCAGCAGTGAACACGGACAGGCCACCGGGGAGCTGTTTTTT.

This clonotype has just a few counts. The chain employs TRBV29-1 and TRBJ2-7; TRBD1 matches at 7 bases. The CDR3 sequence is 13 residues long. Per germline, CDR1 SQVTM and CDR2 ANQGSEA. After removal of 6 bases from V and 4 bases from J, the junction contained 9 bases not matched to a gene. CDR3 sequence: CSVSPGQLYEQYF. The CDR3 DNA is TGCAGCGTGTCTCCGGGACAGTTGTACGAGCAGTACTTC.

This clonotype has a handful of counts. This rearrangement joins TRBV24-1 to TRBJ2-3, with TRBD2 matching over 10 bases. Per germline, CDR1 KGHDR and CDR2 SFDVKD. V dropped 4 bases and J dropped 3; count of bases not matched to a gene: 6. The CDR3 is made up of 16 amino acids. The CDR3 DNA reads as TGTGCCACCAGTGAATATAGCGGGGGGAAGACAGATACGCAGTATTTT. It codes for CATSEYSGGKTDTQYF.

V and J are TRBV12-3 or TRBV12-4 and TRBJ2-7; 14 bases are a match to TRBD2. V lost 5 bases and J lost 4; bases outside the gene matches: 7. This CDR3 has 16 amino acids. This CDR3 is CASSDPGTSGSYEQYF. DNA of the CDR3: TGTGCCAGCAGTGATCCCGGGACTAGCGGGAGTTACGAGCAGTACTTC.

This clonotype turned up a few times. This chain joins TRBV19 and TRBJ2-2, with 9 bases lining up with TRBD1. The CDR3 consists of 15 residues. The trim removed 8 bases at V and 4 bases at J, leaving 8 bases unmatched. The germline gives CDR1 LNHDA, CDR2 SQIVND (reference sequence). CDR3 nucleotides: TGTGCCAGTCACTCGGGGGACAGGGTCACCGGGGAGCTGTTTTTT. Translated: CASHSGDRVTGELFF.

The genes are TRBV7-9 and TRBJ1-2; the D is unclear. V lost 8 bases and J lost 4, with 5 bases in between. The CDR3 is 10 amino acids. Looked up from germline, CDR1 is SEHNR and CDR2 is FQNEAQ (reference sequence). The CDR3 protein is CASGGYGYTF. The CDR3 DNA reads as TGTGCCAGCGGTGGCTATGGCTACACCTTC.